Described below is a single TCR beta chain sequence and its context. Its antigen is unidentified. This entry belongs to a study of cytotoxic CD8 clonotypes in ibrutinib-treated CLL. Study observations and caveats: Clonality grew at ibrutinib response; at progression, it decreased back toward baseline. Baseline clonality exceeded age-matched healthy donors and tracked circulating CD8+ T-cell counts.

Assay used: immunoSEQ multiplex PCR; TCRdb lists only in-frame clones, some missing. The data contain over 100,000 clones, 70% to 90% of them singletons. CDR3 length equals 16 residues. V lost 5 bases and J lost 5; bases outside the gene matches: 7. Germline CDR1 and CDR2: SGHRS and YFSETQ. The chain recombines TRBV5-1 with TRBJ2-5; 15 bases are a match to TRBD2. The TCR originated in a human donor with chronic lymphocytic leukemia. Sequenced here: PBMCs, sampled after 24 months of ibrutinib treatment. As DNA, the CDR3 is TGCGCCAGCAGTCGGACTAGCGGGGGGGCGAGGGAGACCCAGTACTTC. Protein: CASSRTSGGARETQYF.